This T cell receptor beta chain was observed in a study of PD-1 blockade in classical Hodgkin lymphoma. Study conclusions and caveats: CD8+ TCR diversity did not rise significantly by C4D1, unlike CD4+. Relapsed/refractory patients reportedly had the lowest baseline TCR diversity, below newly diagnosed patients, who were below healthy donors.

Note on this clone: Its antigen is not identified.

Every patient had relapsed following autologous stem cell transplantation, and cohorts differed in brentuximab vedotin exposure. Patients showed best responses of complete response, partial response or progressive disease. Method: immunoSEQ multiplex PCR; TCRdb's copy keeps in-frame clones and lacks some. The sample consists of more than 15,000 clones, 75% to 85% of them appearing once. Source: peripheral blood mononuclear cells (PBMCs), taken at baseline. This TCR was recovered from a human donor with classical Hodgkin lymphoma.

The CDR3 region has the DNA TGTGCCAGTAGCACCGCGGGGGACGAGCAGTACTTC. The encoded protein is CASSTAGDEQYF. The chain combines TRBV19 with TRBJ2-7; 7 bases fit TRBD2. The CDR3 consists of 12 residues. V was pared by 6 bases and J by 5 bases, with 4 bases of the junction left unmatched. Germline CDR1 LNHDA, CDR2 SQIVND (reference sequence). Complete variable domain (other parts from reference TRBV19 and TRBJ2-7): DGGITQSPKYLFRKEGQNVTLSCEQNLNHDAMYWYRQDPGQGLRLIYYSQIVNDFQKGDIAEGYSVSREKKESFPLTVTSAQKNPTAFYLCASSTAGDEQYFGPGTRLTVT.